A selection of T cell receptor beta chains follows, all from one sample in a study of OX40 agonist ivuxolimab in advanced cancers. Here immunoSEQ multiplex PCR was the method, and the copy in TCRdb shows in-frame clones only, minus some. The sample lists about 53,000 clones, about 88% occurring once. Here the sequenced sample was CD4+ or CD8+ T cells sorted from blood, taken in a trial of the OX40 agonist ivuxolimab. The source of these receptors is an adult with an advanced solid tumor such as melanoma, head and neck, liver or kidney cancer. The CDR3 runs from the conserved cysteine through the conserved F or W. The D gene is left open where the match is weak. A row's size may be missing; if present it is once, few, many or a size class.

clone size	V gene	D gene	J gene	CDR3 protein	CDR3 DNA
.	TRBV5-6	.	TRBJ2-5	CASGRGQGETQYF	TGTGCCAGCGGGAGGGGGCAGGGTGAGACCCAGTACTTC
.	TRBV11-2	.	TRBJ2-2	CASSFRLVDTGELFF	TGTGCCAGCAGCTTTCGTCTGGTTGACACCGGGGAGCTGTTTTTT
.	TRBV6-6	.	TRBJ1-3	CASSYSDDYSGNTIYF	TGTGCCAGCAGTTACTCGGACGATTACTCTGGAAACACCATATATTTT
.	TRBV2	.	TRBJ2-7	CASSVQGGLGEQYF	TGTGCCAGCAGTGTACAGGGAGGTCTGGGAGAGCAGTACTTC
.	TRBV6-6	TRBD1	TRBJ2-4	CASSRPGQGSIQYF	TGTGCCAGCAGTCGCCCGGGACAGGGGAGCATTCAGTACTTC
.	TRBV7-9	.	TRBJ2-5	CASSPSRGGGETQYF	TGTGCCAGCAGCCCTTCCCGAGGGGGGGGAGAGACCCAGTACTTC
.	TRBV5-1	TRBD1	TRBJ1-5	CASSLGTGRNQPQHF	TGCGCCAGCAGCTTGGGGACAGGACGCAATCAGCCCCAGCATTTT
.	TRBV1	.	TRBJ2-3	CTSSQLTGAASDTQYF	TGCACCAGCAGCCAATTGACCGGGGCCGCCTCAGATACGCAGTATTTT
.	TRBV25-1	.	TRBJ2-5	CASSEGARETQYF	TGTGCCAGCAGTGAGGGGGCGCGGGAGACCCAGTACTTC
.	TRBV5-1	TRBD2	TRBJ2-7	CASSLGTSGRTSYEQYF	TGCGCCAGCAGCTTGGGGACTAGCGGGAGAACATCCTACGAGCAGTACTTC
.	TRBV14	.	TRBJ2-5	CASSQGTGALIQETQYF	TGTGCCAGCAGCCAAGGGACGGGAGCCCTAATTCAAGAGACCCAGTACTTC
.	TRBV7-6	.	TRBJ2-1	CASSRQVASAYNEQFF	TGTGCCAGCAGTAGACAGGTGGCTAGCGCCTACAATGAGCAGTTCTTC
.	TRBV12-5	.	TRBJ2-1	CASGPLLSWSSYNEQFF	TGTGCTAGTGGTCCCCTCTTAAGTTGGAGCTCCTACAATGAGCAGTTCTTC
.	TRBV5-1	TRBD1	TRBJ2-2	CASQAGGGLTGELFF	TGCGCCAGTCAGGCAGGGGGCGGACTCACCGGGGAGCTGTTTTTT
.	TRBV15	.	TRBJ2-1	CATSRDPDSYNEQFF	TGTGCCACCAGCAGAGACCCGGACAGCTACAATGAGCAGTTCTTC
.	TRBV9	TRBD2	TRBJ2-3	CASSVGIAGGPTDTQYF	TGTGCCAGCAGCGTAGGGATAGCGGGAGGCCCCACAGATACGCAGTATTTT
.	TRBV7-6	TRBD1	TRBJ2-2	CASSPRGRGRGGELFF	TGTGCCAGCAGCCCCAGAGGCAGGGGGCGAGGCGGGGAGCTGTTTTTT
.	TRBV10-3	.	TRBJ1-1	CAIGAGVTEAFF	TGTGCCATCGGTGCGGGGGTTACTGAAGCTTTCTTT
once	TRBV9	.	TRBJ2-5	CASSVGPQKQETQYF	TGTGCCAGCAGCGTAGGGCCGCAAAAGCAAGAGACCCAGTACTTC
.	TRBV19	.	TRBJ1-3	CATTEVSSGNTIYF	TGTGCCACAACAGAAGTCTCCTCTGGAAACACCATATATTTT